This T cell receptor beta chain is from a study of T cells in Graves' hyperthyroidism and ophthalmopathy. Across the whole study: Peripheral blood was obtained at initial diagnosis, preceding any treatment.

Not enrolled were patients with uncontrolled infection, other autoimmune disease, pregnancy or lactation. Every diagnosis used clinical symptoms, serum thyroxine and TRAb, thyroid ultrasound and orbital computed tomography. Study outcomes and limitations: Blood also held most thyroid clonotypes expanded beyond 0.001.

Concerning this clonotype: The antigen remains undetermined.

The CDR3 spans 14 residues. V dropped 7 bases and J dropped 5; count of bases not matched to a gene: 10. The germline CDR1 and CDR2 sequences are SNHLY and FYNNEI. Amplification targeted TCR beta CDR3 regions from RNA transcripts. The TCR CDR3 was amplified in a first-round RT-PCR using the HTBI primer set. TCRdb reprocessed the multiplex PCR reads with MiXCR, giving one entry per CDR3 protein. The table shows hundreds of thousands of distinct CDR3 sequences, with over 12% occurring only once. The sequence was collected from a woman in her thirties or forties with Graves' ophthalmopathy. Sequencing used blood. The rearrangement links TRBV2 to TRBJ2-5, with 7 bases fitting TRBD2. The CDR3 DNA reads TGTGCCAGCACTACGACCGGGGGAGGGGAGACCCAGTACTTC. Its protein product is CASTTTGGGETQYF.